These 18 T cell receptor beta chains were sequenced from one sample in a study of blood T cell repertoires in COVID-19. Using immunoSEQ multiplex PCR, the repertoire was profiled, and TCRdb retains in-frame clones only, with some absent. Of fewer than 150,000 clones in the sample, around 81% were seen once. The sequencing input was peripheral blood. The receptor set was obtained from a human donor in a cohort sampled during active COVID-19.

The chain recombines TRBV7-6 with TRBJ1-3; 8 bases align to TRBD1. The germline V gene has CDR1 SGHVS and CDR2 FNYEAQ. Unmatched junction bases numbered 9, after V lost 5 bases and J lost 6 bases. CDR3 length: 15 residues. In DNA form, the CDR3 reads TGTGCCAGCAGCCCGTTGACAGGGGAGGAAAACACCATATATTTT. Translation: CASSPLTGEENTIYF.

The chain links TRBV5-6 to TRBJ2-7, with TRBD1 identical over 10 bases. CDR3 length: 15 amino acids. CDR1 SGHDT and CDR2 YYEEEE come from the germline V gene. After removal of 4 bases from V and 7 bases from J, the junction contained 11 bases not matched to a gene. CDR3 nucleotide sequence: TGTGCCAGCAGCCCAGATGACAGGGGGCTGGGGGAGCAGTACTTC. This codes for CASSPDDRGLGEQYF. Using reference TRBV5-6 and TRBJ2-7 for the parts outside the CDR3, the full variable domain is DAGVTQSPTHLIKTRGQQVTLRCSPKSGHDTVSWYQQALGQGPQFIFQYYEEEERQRGNFPDRFSGHQFPNYSSELNVNALLLGDSALYLCASSPDDRGLGEQYFGPGTRLTVT.

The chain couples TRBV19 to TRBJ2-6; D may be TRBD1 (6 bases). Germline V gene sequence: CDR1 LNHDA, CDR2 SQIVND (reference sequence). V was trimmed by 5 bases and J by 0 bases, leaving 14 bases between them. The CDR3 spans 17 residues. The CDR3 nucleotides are TGTGCCAGTAGTGCCGGGACACCTGGCTCTGGGGCCAACGTCCTGACTTTC. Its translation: CASSAGTPGSGANVLTF.

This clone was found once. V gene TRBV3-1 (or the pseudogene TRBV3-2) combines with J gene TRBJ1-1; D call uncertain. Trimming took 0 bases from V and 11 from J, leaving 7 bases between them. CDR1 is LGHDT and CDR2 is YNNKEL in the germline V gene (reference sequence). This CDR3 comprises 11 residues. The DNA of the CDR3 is TGTGCCAGCAGCCAAGATAGGAGGGCTTTCTTT. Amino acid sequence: CASSQDRRAFF.

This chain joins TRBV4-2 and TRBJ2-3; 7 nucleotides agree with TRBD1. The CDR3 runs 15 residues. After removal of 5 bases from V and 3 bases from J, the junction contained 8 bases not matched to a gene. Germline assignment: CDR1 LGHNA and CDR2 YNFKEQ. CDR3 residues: CASSTKRQGTDTQYF. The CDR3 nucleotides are TGTGCCAGCAGCACCAAGAGACAGGGAACAGATACGCAGTATTTT.

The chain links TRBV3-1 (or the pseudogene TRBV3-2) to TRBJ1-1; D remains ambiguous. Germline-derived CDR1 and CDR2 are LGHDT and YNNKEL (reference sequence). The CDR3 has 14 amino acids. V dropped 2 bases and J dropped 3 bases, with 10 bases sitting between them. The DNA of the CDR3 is TGTGCCAGCAGCCAATGGGAGAGGGACACTGAAGCTTTCTTT. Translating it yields CASSQWERDTEAFF.

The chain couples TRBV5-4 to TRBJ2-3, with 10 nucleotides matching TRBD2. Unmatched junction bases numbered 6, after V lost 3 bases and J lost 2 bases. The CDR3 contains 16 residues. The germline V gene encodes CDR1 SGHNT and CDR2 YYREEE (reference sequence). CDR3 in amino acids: CASSSLAGALTDTQYF. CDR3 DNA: TGTGCCAGCAGCTCTCTAGCGGGGGCGCTCACAGATACGCAGTATTTT.

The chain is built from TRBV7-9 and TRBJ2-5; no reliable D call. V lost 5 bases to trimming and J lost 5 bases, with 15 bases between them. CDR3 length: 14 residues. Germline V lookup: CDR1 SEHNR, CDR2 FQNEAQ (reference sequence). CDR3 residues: CASSAPPTGETQYF. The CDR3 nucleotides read TGTGCCAGCAGCGCCCCGCCGACGGGTGAGACCCAGTACTTC.

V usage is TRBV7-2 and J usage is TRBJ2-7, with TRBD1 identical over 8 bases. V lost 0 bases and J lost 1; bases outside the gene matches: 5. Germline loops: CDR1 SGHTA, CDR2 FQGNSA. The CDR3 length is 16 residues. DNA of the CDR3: TGTGCCAGCAGCTTAGCGTCCAGGGGGCAATCCTACGAGCAGTACTTC. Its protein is CASSLASRGQSYEQYF.

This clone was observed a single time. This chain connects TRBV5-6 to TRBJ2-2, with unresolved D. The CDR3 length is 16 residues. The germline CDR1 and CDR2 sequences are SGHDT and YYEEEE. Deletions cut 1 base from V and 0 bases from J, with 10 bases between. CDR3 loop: CASSLFLQANTGELFF. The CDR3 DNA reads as TGTGCCAGCAGCTTGTTCCTCCAGGCGAACACCGGGGAGCTGTTTTTT.

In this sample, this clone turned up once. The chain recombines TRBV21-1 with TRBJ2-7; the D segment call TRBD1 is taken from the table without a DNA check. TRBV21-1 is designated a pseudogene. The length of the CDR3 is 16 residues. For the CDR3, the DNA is TGTGCCAGCAGCAAAGATCGGGACAGGGGCTCCTACGAGCAGTACTTC. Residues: CASSKDRDRGSYEQYF.

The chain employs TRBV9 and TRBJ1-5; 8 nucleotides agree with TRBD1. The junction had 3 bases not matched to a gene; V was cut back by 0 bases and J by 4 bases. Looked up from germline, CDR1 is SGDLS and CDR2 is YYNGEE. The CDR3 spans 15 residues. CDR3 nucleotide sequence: TGTGCCAGCAGCGTAGGAGGGACAGGAAATCAGCCCCAGCATTTT. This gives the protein CASSVGGTGNQPQHF. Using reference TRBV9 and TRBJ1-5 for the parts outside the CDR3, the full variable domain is DSGVTQTPKHLITATGQRVTLRCSPRSGDLSVYWYQQSLDQGLQFLIQYYNGEERAKGNILERFSAQQFPDLHSELNLSSLELGDSALYFCASSVGGTGNQPQHFGDGTRLSIL.

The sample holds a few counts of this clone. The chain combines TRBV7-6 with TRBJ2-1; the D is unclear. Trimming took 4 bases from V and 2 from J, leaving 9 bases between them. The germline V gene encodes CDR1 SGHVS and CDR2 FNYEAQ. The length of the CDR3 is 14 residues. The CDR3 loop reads CASSSYLAYNEQFF. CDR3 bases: TGTGCCAGCAGCTCATACTTAGCCTACAATGAGCAGTTCTTC. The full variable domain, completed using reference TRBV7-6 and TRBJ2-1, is GAGVSQSPRYKVTKRGQDVALRCDPISGHVSLYWYRQALGQGPEFLTYFNYEAQQDKSGLPNDRFSAERPEGSISTLTIQRTEQRDSAMYRCASSSYLAYNEQFFGPGTRLTVL.

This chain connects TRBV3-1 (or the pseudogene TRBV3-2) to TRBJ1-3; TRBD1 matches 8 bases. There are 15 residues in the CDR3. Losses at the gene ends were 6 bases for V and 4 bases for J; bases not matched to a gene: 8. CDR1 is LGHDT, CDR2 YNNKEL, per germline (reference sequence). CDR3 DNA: TGTGCCAGCAGTTCTCAGGGGGCGCCGGGAAACACCATATATTTT. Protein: CASSSQGAPGNTIYF.

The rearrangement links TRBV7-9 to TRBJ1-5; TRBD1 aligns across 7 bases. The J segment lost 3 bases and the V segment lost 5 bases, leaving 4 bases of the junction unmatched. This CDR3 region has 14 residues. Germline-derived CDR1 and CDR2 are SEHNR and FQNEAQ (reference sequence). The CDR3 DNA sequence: TGTGCCAGCAGCCCGACAGGGCCCAATCAGCCCCAGCATTTT. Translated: CASSPTGPNQPQHF.

The CDR3 bases are TGTGCCAGCAGTTTAATGAGGTATCAGCCCCAGCATTTT. It yields the protein CASSLMRYQPQHF. This rearrangement joins TRBV12-3 or TRBV12-4 to TRBJ1-5; no clear D. The V gene lost 2 bases and the J gene lost 5 bases, with 7 bases spanning the gap. This CDR3 is 13 amino acids long.

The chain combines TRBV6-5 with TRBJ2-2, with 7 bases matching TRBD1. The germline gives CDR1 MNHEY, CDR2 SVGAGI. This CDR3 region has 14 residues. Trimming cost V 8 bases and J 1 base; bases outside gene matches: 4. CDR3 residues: CASVRTGNTGELFF. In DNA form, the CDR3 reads TGTGCCAGCGTGAGGACAGGGAACACCGGGGAGCTGTTTTTT.

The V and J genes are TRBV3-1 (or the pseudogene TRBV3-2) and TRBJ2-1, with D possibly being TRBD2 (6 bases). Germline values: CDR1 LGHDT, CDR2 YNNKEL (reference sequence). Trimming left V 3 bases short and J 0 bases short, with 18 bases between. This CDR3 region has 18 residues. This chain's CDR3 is CASSHPARFGSSYNEQFF. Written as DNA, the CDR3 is TGTGCCAGCAGCCATCCCGCTCGGTTCGGGAGCTCCTACAATGAGCAGTTCTTC.